This T cell receptor (beta chain) was recorded in a study of cytomegalovirus exposure and HLA in healthy donors. The V gene lost 2 bases and the J gene lost 5 bases, with 10 bases spanning the gap. The length of the CDR3 is 13 residues. Germline V lookup: CDR1 SGDLS, CDR2 YYNGEE. The method was immunoSEQ multiplex PCR; TCRdb's version includes in-frame clones alone and lacks a portion of them. The sample holds fewer than 150,000 clones, roughly 90% seen once. This receptor was identified in a man under 40 in good health and CMV-seronegative. This chain joins TRBV9 and TRBJ2-5; a weak D match, TRBD1 (5 bases). Material for sequencing was PBMCs. CDR3 DNA sequence: TGTGCCAGCAGCGTTAGGGGCTCTGAGACCCAGTACTTC. Protein sequence: CASSVRGSETQYF.